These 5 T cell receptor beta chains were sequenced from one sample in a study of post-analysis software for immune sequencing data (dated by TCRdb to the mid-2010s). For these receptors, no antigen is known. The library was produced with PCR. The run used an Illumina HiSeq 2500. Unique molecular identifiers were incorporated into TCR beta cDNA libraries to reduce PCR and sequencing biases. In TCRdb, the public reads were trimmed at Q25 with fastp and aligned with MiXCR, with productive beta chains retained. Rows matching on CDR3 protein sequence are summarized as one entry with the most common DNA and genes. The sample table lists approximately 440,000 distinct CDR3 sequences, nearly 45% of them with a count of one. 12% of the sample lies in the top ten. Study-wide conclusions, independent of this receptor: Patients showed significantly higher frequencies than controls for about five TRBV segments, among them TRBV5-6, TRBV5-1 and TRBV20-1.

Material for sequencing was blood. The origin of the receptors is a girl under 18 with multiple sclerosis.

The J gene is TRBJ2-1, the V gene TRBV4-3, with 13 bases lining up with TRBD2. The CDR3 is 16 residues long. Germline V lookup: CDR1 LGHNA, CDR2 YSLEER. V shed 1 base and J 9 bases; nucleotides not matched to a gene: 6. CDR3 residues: CASSQVTSGRASEQFF. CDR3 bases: TGCGCCAGCAGCCAAGTTACTAGCGGGAGGGCAAGTGAGCAGTTCTTC.

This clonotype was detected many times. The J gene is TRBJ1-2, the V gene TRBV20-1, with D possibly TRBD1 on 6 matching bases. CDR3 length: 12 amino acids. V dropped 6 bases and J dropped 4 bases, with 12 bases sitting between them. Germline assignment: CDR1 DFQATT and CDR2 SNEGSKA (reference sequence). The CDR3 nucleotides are TGCAGTGCCAACAGGGTTTCCTATGGCTACACCTTC. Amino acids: CSANRVSYGYTF.

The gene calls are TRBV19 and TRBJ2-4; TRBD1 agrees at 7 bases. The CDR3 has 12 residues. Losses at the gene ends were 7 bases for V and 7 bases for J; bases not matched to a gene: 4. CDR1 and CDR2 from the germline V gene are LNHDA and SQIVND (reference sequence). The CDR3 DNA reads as TGTGCCAGTATAGGGGGCAGGAACATTCAGTACTTC. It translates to CASIGGRNIQYF.

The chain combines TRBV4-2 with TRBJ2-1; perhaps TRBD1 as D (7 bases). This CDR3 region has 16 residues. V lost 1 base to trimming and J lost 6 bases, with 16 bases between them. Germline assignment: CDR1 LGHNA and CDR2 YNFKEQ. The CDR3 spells CASSQGAGQKTNEQFF. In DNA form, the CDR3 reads TGTGCCAGCAGCCAAGGGGCGGGACAGAAGACCAATGAGCAGTTCTTC.

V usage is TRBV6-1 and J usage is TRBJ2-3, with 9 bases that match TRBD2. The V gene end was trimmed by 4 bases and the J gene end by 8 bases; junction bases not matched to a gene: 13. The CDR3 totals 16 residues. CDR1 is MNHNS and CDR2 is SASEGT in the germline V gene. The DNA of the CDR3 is TGTGCCAGCAGTGGATGGGTAGCGGGAGATCGGGGTACGCAGTATTTT. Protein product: CASSGWVAGDRGTQYF.